Following are 32 T cell receptor beta chains from one sample sequenced in a study of chemoradiotherapy in HPV16-positive cancers. Repertoires were generated with immunoSEQ multiplex PCR, while TCRdb's copy carries only in-frame clones and drops some. The profile shows about 15,000 clones, around 77% of them singletons. Sampling was conducted from a patient who underwent chemoradiotherapy. These receptors were collected from a human donor with HPV-associated anogenital cancer.

The chain combines TRBV7-2 with TRBJ2-1; 7 nucleotides align to TRBD1. J lost 3 bases, V lost 5 bases, and 4 bases had no gene match. The CDR3 totals 14 residues. Germline lookup yields CDR1 SGHTA and CDR2 FQGNSA. CDR3 sequence (DNA): TGTGCCAGCAGCCCCCGGACAGGCTACAATGAGCAGTTCTTC. It translates to CASSPRTGYNEQFF.

The chain combines TRBV7-2 with TRBJ2-7; no clear D gene. Trimming removed 2 bases at V and 0 bases at J, with 8 bases between. The germline gives CDR1 SGHTA, CDR2 FQGNSA. CDR3 length: 14 residues. CDR3 nucleotides: TGTGCCAGCAGCTTATACCAGGCCTCCTACGAGCAGTACTTC. Translated: CASSLYQASYEQYF.

V is TRBV4-3 and J is TRBJ1-6; TRBD1 might be the D (6 bases). The CDR3 covers 15 residues. CDR1 is LGHNA, CDR2 YSLEER, per germline. V shed 5 bases and J shed 4 bases, with 12 bases lying between them. The CDR3 nucleotides read TGCGCCAGCAGCGACACAGGGCAGTATAATTCACCCCTCCACTTT. This gives the protein CASSDTGQYNSPLHF.

V and J are TRBV4-3 and TRBJ1-2; D not resolved. Trimming removed 1 base from V and 3 bases from J, with 9 bases in between. From germline, CDR1 is LGHNA and CDR2 YSLEER. The CDR3 runs 14 residues. The CDR3 DNA reads TGCGCCAGCAGCCAAGGTTCGGCTTACTATGGCTACACCTTC. Its protein product is CASSQGSAYYGYTF.

The V call is TRBV19, the J call TRBJ1-5; possibly TRBD1 for D (6 bases). This CDR3 is built from 15 residues. V gave up 8 bases and J gave up 5 bases, with 19 bases separating them. The germline V gene has CDR1 LNHDA and CDR2 SQIVND (reference sequence). The CDR3 coding sequence is TGTGCCAGTGTTACGCATGGACAGTCCCATCAGCCCCAGCATTTT. It encodes CASVTHGQSHQPQHF.

The V and J genes are TRBV11-3 and TRBJ2-4; D unclear. The germline V gene has CDR1 SGHNT and CDR2 YENEEA. The CDR3 runs 14 residues. The V and J ends lost 1 base and 9 bases respectively, with 13 bases between them. The CDR3, as DNA: TGTGCCAGCAGCTTAGTAGGTACCGGCGGCATTCAGTACTTC. Its translation is CASSLVGTGGIQYF.

This chain connects TRBV7-2 to TRBJ1-1; no firm D call. The CDR3 length is 12 residues. The germline V and J ends were trimmed by 5 bases and 0 bases, with 4 bases remaining between them. CDR1 is SGHTA, CDR2 FQGNSA, per germline. As DNA, the CDR3 is TGTGCCAGCAGCCGGTTGAACACTGAAGCTTTCTTT. It is translated as CASSRLNTEAFF.

The chain employs TRBV7-8 and TRBJ1-3; the D is unclear. The CDR3 is 14 residues long. In germline, CDR1 is SGHVS, CDR2 FQNEAQ. The V end lost 1 base, the J end lost 0 bases, and 4 bases lay between the germline ends. CDR3 amino acids: CASSLVVSGNTIYF. The DNA for the CDR3 is TGTGCCAGCAGCTTAGTAGTCTCTGGAAACACCATATATTTT.

CDR3 protein: CASSPGLGNTIYF. CDR3 sequence (DNA): TGTGCCAGCAGCCCTGGACTAGGAAACACCATATATTTT. V is TRBV7-9 and J is TRBJ1-3; D unresolved. This CDR3 is 13 amino acids long. The germline V gene encodes CDR1 SEHNR and CDR2 FQNEAQ (reference sequence). V was cut by 5 bases and J by 4 bases, with 9 bases left in between.

The genes are TRBV9 and TRBJ2-5, with D uncertain. The V end lost 0 bases, the J end lost 1 base, and 7 bases lay between the germline ends. This CDR3 region has 14 residues. Germline loops: CDR1 SGDLS, CDR2 YYNGEE. The CDR3 reads CASSVGRFQETQYF. The CDR3 DNA follows: TGTGCCAGCAGCGTAGGGCGGTTCCAAGAGACCCAGTACTTC.

This clone has a handful of counts. The chain is built from TRBV7-2 and TRBJ2-7; D unclear. With 2 bases removed from V and 0 bases from J, the gap between germline ends came to 11 bases. This CDR3 comprises 15 residues. Germline assignment: CDR1 SGHTA and CDR2 FQGNSA. CDR3 nucleotides: TGTGCCAGCAGCTTAAGAACCGGCAGCTCCTACGAGCAGTACTTC. Encoded protein: CASSLRTGSSYEQYF.

This sequence joins TRBV18 and TRBJ2-3, with a possible D match to TRBD1 (5 bases). CDR1 KGHSH and CDR2 LQKENI come from the germline V gene. With 1 base removed from V and 2 bases from J, the gap between germline ends came to 25 bases. The length of the CDR3 is 20 residues. DNA of the CDR3: TGTGCCAGCTCACCACTTGGATCCAGGCTGTTGGGGCCGGCCACAGATACGCAGTATTTT. Translating gives CASSPLGSRLLGPATDTQYF.

This sequence joins TRBV5-1 and TRBJ1-6, with 11 positions matching TRBD1. J gave up 7 bases and V 3 bases, and 12 bases lay outside the gene matches. The CDR3 is 18 residues long. Germline CDR1 and CDR2: SGHRS and YFSETQ. The CDR3 region is CASSSRDRGAIGNSPLHF. The CDR3, as DNA: TGCGCCAGCAGCTCCCGGGACAGGGGGGCGATTGGGAATTCACCCCTCCACTTT.

The chain is built from TRBV19 and TRBJ1-2; D is ambiguous. The ends were cut back, 3 bases at V and 0 bases at J, with 14 bases in the middle. CDR1 is LNHDA, CDR2 SQIVND, per germline (reference sequence). The CDR3 has 16 amino acids. Written as DNA, the CDR3 is TGTGCCAGTAGTATTTTGTGGGTGAGAGCTAACTATGGCTACACCTTC. It is translated as CASSILWVRANYGYTF. Filled out from reference TRBV19 and TRBJ1-2, the complete variable domain reads DGGITQSPKYLFRKEGQNVTLSCEQNLNHDAMYWYRQDPGQGLRLIYYSQIVNDFQKGDIAEGYSVSREKKESFPLTVTSAQKNPTAFYLCASSILWVRANYGYTFGSGTRLTVV.

This chain connects TRBV20-1 to TRBJ1-1, with D maybe TRBD1 (5 bases). Trimming pared 6 bases from V and 10 bases from J, leaving 15 bases between. From germline, CDR1 is DFQATT and CDR2 SNEGSKA (reference sequence). The CDR3 runs 11 residues. CDR3 coding DNA: TGCAGTGCCCGAAGGGACCTACGAGCTTTCTTT. The encoded protein is CSARRDLRAFF.

This chain uses TRBV13 with TRBJ1-1, with unresolved D. The V end was cut by 5 bases, the J end by 4 bases, with 11 bases between. This CDR3 comprises 13 residues. CDR1 and CDR2 from the germline V gene are PRHDT and FYEKMQ (reference sequence). The CDR3 coding sequence is TGTGCCAGCAGCCAGACTAAGGGCACTGAAGCTTTCTTT. This encodes CASSQTKGTEAFF.

The CDR3: CAWSPQGGKPQHF. CDR3 bases: TGTGCCTGGAGTCCACAGGGTGGTAAGCCCCAGCATTTT. The gene calls are TRBV30 and TRBJ1-5, with a tentative D call TRBD1 (6 bases). Looked up from germline, CDR1 is GTSNPN and CDR2 is SVGIG (reference sequence). The V end was cut by 2 bases, the J end by 8 bases, with 13 bases between. There are 13 residues in the CDR3.

This clone was observed once. The CDR3 coding sequence is TGTGCCTGGAGTGTACTGTCCGGTACGCAGTATTTT. Its protein is CAWSVLSGTQYF. The chain combines TRBV30 with TRBJ2-3; D gene ambiguous. Germline loops: CDR1 GTSNPN, CDR2 SVGIG (reference sequence). This CDR3 is built from 12 residues. V was shortened by 0 bases and J by 8 bases, with 9 bases between the two germline ends. The variable domain in full, completed from reference TRBV30 and TRBJ2-3, reads SQTIHQWPATLVQPVGSPLSLECTVEGTSNPNLYWYRQAAGRGLQLLFYSVGIGQISSEVPQNLSASRPQDRQFILSSKKLLLSDSGFYLCAWSVLSGTQYFGPGTRLTVL.

The V and J genes are TRBV19 and TRBJ1-1; no firm D call. CDR1 is LNHDA, CDR2 SQIVND, per germline (reference sequence). The CDR3 runs to 14 residues. With 7 bases removed from V and 1 base from J, the gap between germline ends came to 13 bases. CDR3 sequence: CASTTDQSNTEAFF. CDR3 sequence (DNA): TGTGCCAGTACCACCGACCAGTCGAACACTGAAGCTTTCTTT.

This sequence joins TRBV6-1 and TRBJ2-5, with 8 bases matching TRBD1. This CDR3 has 13 amino acids. Trimming removed 7 bases from V and 1 base from J; junction bases left unmatched: 2. Germline CDR1 and CDR2: MNHNS and SASEGT. This chain's CDR3 is CASNQGAQETQYF. As DNA, the CDR3 is TGTGCCAGCAACCAGGGGGCCCAAGAGACCCAGTACTTC.

The J gene is TRBJ1-2, the V gene TRBV28; TRBD1 matches 9 bases. V lost 6 bases to trimming and J lost 7 bases; unmatched junction nucleotides: 12. Germline assignment: CDR1 MDHEN and CDR2 SYDVKM. The CDR3 runs 15 residues. In DNA, the CDR3 is TGTGCCAGCAGCCCCCCCAAGACAGGGGGAGGTGGCTACACCTTC. This codes for CASSPPKTGGGGYTF.

The chain recombines TRBV19 with TRBJ2-2; tentatively, D is TRBD1 (5 bases). Germline V gives CDR1 LNHDA, CDR2 SQIVND (reference sequence). V lost 1 base to trimming and J lost 0 bases, with 9 bases between them. The CDR3 consists of 16 residues. CDR3 residues: CASSIGGPANTGELFF. The CDR3 DNA is TGTGCCAGTAGTATAGGGGGCCCTGCGAACACCGGGGAGCTGTTTTTT.

The chain couples TRBV11-2 to TRBJ2-1; 7 nucleotides line up with TRBD1. The CDR3 sequence is 15 residues long. V was pared by 1 base and J by 3 bases, with 3 bases of the junction left unmatched. Looked up from germline, CDR1 is SGHAT and CDR2 is FQNNGV. In DNA, the CDR3 is TGTGCCAGCAGCTTAGTGGGGACAGTCTACAATGAGCAGTTCTTC. Encoded protein: CASSLVGTVYNEQFF. The entire variable domain, with the rest obtained from reference TRBV11-2 and TRBJ2-1, is as follows: EAGVAQSPRYKIIEKRQSVAFWCNPISGHATLYWYQQILGQGPKLLIQFQNNGVVDDSQLPKDRFSAERLKGVDSTLKIQPAKLEDSAVYLCASSLVGTVYNEQFFGPGTRLTVL.

V is TRBV5-5 and J is TRBJ2-7; either TRBD1 or TRBD2 may supply D (6 bases each). Germline CDR1 and CDR2: SGHKS and YYEKEE (reference sequence). The CDR3 is made up of 16 amino acids. V lost 2 bases to trimming and J lost 4 bases, with 19 bases between them. The CDR3 coding sequence is TGTGCCAGCAGCTTAGACCTCGGGGGCCGGGGTTACGAGCAGTACTTC. Residues: CASSLDLGGRGYEQYF.

This clone showed up just a few times. J is TRBJ1-4 and V is TRBV19; tentative D call: TRBD1 (5 bases). Germline lookup yields CDR1 LNHDA and CDR2 SQIVND (reference sequence). Trimming left V 5 bases short and J 5 bases short, with 12 bases between. The CDR3 is 14 residues long. The CDR3 is CASSRPGGNEKLFF. The CDR3 bases are TGTGCCAGTAGTCGGCCGGGGGGAAATGAAAAACTGTTTTTT.

This sequence joins TRBV19 and TRBJ2-3; D is uncertain. The V end was cut by 1 base, the J end by 0 bases, with 11 bases between. Germline V lookup: CDR1 LNHDA, CDR2 SQIVND (reference sequence). CDR3 length equals 16 residues. DNA for the CDR3: TGTGCCAGTAGTATAGGCCCGGGTGCGAGCACAGATACGCAGTATTTT. Translated, it gives CASSIGPGASTDTQYF.

V gene TRBV11-2 combines with J gene TRBJ2-1; TRBD1 matches 8 bases. The CDR3 covers 14 residues. Germline values: CDR1 SGHAT, CDR2 FQNNGV. V trimming: 5 bases; J trimming: 6 bases; junction bases outside the gene matches: 6. CDR3 sequence reads: CASSKGQGPNEQFF. The CDR3 nucleotides read TGTGCCAGCAGCAAAGGACAGGGCCCCAATGAGCAGTTCTTC.

The CDR3 here is CASSQRPGGVNYGYTF. The CDR3 DNA reads as TGCGCCAGCAGCCAAAGACCAGGGGGCGTTAACTATGGCTACACCTTC. This chain connects TRBV5-1 to TRBJ1-2, with 8 positions matching TRBD1. Germline CDR1 and CDR2: SGHRS and YFSETQ. V shed 4 bases and J 1 base; nucleotides not matched to a gene: 9. The CDR3 contains 16 residues.

The chain has TRBV2 and TRBJ1-1, with a tentative D call TRBD1 (5 bases). Per germline, CDR1 SNHLY and CDR2 FYNNEI. Between the trimmed V and J ends, which lost 7 bases and 4 bases, there was a span of 16 bases. This CDR3 spans 14 amino acids. CDR3 loop: CASIGSGKSTEAFF. In DNA form, the CDR3 reads TGTGCCAGCATCGGATCAGGGAAGAGCACTGAAGCTTTCTTT.

The gene calls are TRBV7-3 and TRBJ2-7; 8 bases line up with TRBD1. This CDR3 contains 13 residues. J was trimmed by 4 bases and V by 3 bases; bases with no gene match: 2. CDR1 and CDR2 (germline): SGHTA, FQGTGA. This CDR3 is CASSFDRGYEQYF. CDR3 in DNA: TGTGCCAGCAGCTTCGACAGGGGATACGAGCAGTACTTC.

This clone is a singleton in its sample. The CDR3 is CASSPGQSYGYTF. As DNA, the CDR3 is TGTGCCAGCAGCCCCGGACAGAGCTATGGCTACACCTTC. The V gene is TRBV7-2, the J gene TRBJ1-2; a possible D gene is TRBD1 (6 bases). The germline V and J ends were trimmed by 5 bases and 4 bases, with 11 bases remaining between them. This CDR3 has 13 amino acids. Germline-derived CDR1 and CDR2 are SGHTA and FQGNSA.

The V and J genes are TRBV6-4 and TRBJ1-2; D gene ambiguous. The CDR3 loop spans 12 amino acids. Looked up from germline, CDR1 is MRHNA and CDR2 is SNTAGT. Trimming removed 0 bases from V and 8 bases from J, with 7 bases in between. The chain's CDR3 is CASSDSGKGYTF. The CDR3 nucleotides read TGTGCCAGCAGTGACTCAGGGAAAGGCTACACCTTC.